This note documents a single T cell receptor beta chain sequence. Authors' methods: From reference gene primer amplification, estimates of nucleated cell counts were derived. The data were produced by immunoSEQ multiplex PCR, yet TCRdb's version contains in-frame clones alone and is incomplete. The DNA gave D and trimming, while V, J and clone size come from that table. The sample shows roughly 140,000 clones, 80% of them seen only once. The data belong to a study of blood T cell repertoires in COVID-19. The CDR3 runs 13 residues. Germline CDR1 reads MNHEY; CDR2 reads SMNVEV (reference sequence). The junction had 4 bases not matched to a gene; V was cut back by 3 bases and J by 8 bases.

This TCR was sampled from a woman aged 45-60 years with acute or convalescent COVID-19. V gene TRBV27 combines with J gene TRBJ1-3, with 7 positions matching TRBD1. The sample comprised peripheral blood. The CDR3: CASSFIQGHTIYF. Written as DNA, the CDR3 is TGTGCCAGCAGTTTTATACAGGGGCACACCATATATTTT.